The present entry profiles one T cell receptor beta chain with its context. The record originates from a study of OX40 agonist ivuxolimab in advanced cancers. TCRdb's copy holds only in-frame clones and misses some; the assay was immunoSEQ multiplex PCR. This table has 60,000 to 90,000 clones, about nine tenths appearing once. The J segment lost 6 bases and the V segment lost 5 bases, leaving 6 bases of the junction unmatched. CDR1 and CDR2 from the germline V gene are SEHNR and FQNEAQ (reference sequence). This CDR3 is 15 amino acids long. The TCR sequence derives from an adult with an advanced solid tumor such as melanoma, head and neck, liver or kidney cancer. V is TRBV7-9 and J is TRBJ2-7; 14 bases are a match to TRBD2. This sample comprised CD4+ or CD8+ T cells sorted from blood, obtained in a trial of the OX40 agonist ivuxolimab. The CDR3 here is CASSPGTSGRGEQYF. The CDR3 bases are TGTGCCAGCAGCCCGGGGACTAGCGGGAGAGGCGAGCAGTACTTC.